The entry below describes one T cell receptor (beta chain). Its cognate antigen is unknown. The time point was: cycle 4 day 1 (C4D1), after more than five weeks of nivolumab. All the patients suffered relapse after autologous stem cell transplantation, and brentuximab vedotin exposure differed. Between the trimmed V and J ends, which lost 0 bases and 4 bases, there was a span of 16 bases. There are 16 residues in the CDR3. CDR1 is SGHRS, CDR2 YFSETQ, per germline. These data come from a study of PD-1 blockade in classical Hodgkin lymphoma. Study-level results: Patients who began taking nivolumab under 1 year after ASCT were left out.

Clones were read by immunoSEQ multiplex PCR, and TCRdb kept only the in-frame ones, dropping some. The sample yields some 96,000 clones, about 93% seen once. The V gene is TRBV5-1, the J gene TRBJ1-2; no definite D call. This receptor was identified in a human donor with classical Hodgkin lymphoma. Source: peripheral blood mononuclear cells (PBMCs), taken before the fourth cycle of nivolumab. The CDR3 DNA reads as TGCGCCAGCAGCTTGGACGTAAGGACGGACTTCTATGGCTACACCTTC. This gives the protein CASSLDVRTDFYGYTF.